This TCR beta chain appears in the sequencing data of a study of blood T cell repertoires in COVID-19. About the research overall: Sites in the United States, Italy and Spain provided acute and convalescent COVID-19 samples. PBMCs, B-cell-depleted T cells, or T cells were the source of the cDNA or gDNA that made up the material.

Germline CDR1 LGHNA, CDR2 YSLEER. Trimming shortened V by 4 bases and J by 7 bases, and 17 bases separated the two germline ends. This CDR3 has 16 amino acids. As originally analysed: Estimation of nucleated cell counts was performed using reference gene primer amplification. The assay was immunoSEQ multiplex PCR, and TCRdb's table has in-frame clones only and misses some. V, J and clone size were drawn from that table, and D and trimming were deduced from the DNA. The repertoire holds about 200,000 clones, about 85% seen once, with around 5.2% in the top ten. J is TRBJ1-6 and V is TRBV4-3, with D perhaps TRBD1 (5 bases). The sample was peripheral blood. This TCR was sampled from a woman of 80 years or more with acute or convalescent COVID-19. Here the CDR3 DNA reads TGCGCCAGCAGCCGGATAACGGGGGGGTCAAATTCACCCCTCCACTTT. Protein sequence: CASSRITGGSNSPLHF.